The 21 T cell receptor beta chains in this list originate from one sample, sequenced in a study of blood T cell repertoires in COVID-19. Method: immunoSEQ multiplex PCR; TCRdb's copy keeps in-frame clones and lacks some. The sample lists approximately 240,000 clones; about four fifths were seen once. Source material: PBMCs or T cells enriched from blood (not recorded which). The receptors were gathered from a woman in her thirties or forties with acute COVID-19.

The CDR3 bases are TGTGCCAGCAGCGTAGGGCCTAACTATGGCTACACCTTC. Protein product: CASSVGPNYGYTF. The rearrangement joins TRBV9 to TRBJ1-2, with D hard to call. The CDR3 totals 13 residues. Germline CDR1 is SGDLS and CDR2 is YYNGEE. The V end was cut by 0 bases, the J end by 0 bases, with 3 bases between.

This clone has just one count. The V and J genes are TRBV30 and TRBJ1-1; unclear D gene. Deletions cut 0 bases from V and 4 bases from J, with 9 bases between. The CDR3 totals 13 residues. Germline values: CDR1 GTSNPN, CDR2 SVGIG (reference sequence). The CDR3 DNA is TGTGCCTGGAGTGTTAACCCAGGCACTGAAGCTTTCTTT. Its translation is CAWSVNPGTEAFF. The whole variable domain, remainder taken from reference TRBV30 and TRBJ1-1, is SQTIHQWPATLVQPVGSPLSLECTVEGTSNPNLYWYRQAAGRGLQLLFYSVGIGQISSEVPQNLSASRPQDRQFILSSKKLLLSDSGFYLCAWSVNPGTEAFFGQGTRLTVV.

V gene TRBV29-1 combines with J gene TRBJ1-4; a weak D match, TRBD1 (5 bases). The CDR3 covers 13 residues. V was clipped by 4 bases and J by 7 bases, with 13 bases between them. The V gene's germline CDR1 is SQVTM and CDR2 ANQGSEA. CDR3: CSVGGRLGEKLFF. For the CDR3, the DNA is TGCAGCGTTGGGGGCAGGTTGGGTGAAAAACTGTTTTTT.

The rearrangement uses TRBV19 and TRBJ2-5; TRBD1 agrees at 8 bases. The CDR3 is 14 residues long. Germline V CDR1 and CDR2: LNHDA, SQIVND (reference sequence). V lost 8 bases and J lost 5; bases outside the gene matches: 10. CDR3: CASSLQGAGETQYF. DNA for the CDR3: TGTGCCAGTTCCCTTCAGGGGGCTGGGGAGACCCAGTACTTC.

This chain links TRBV5-5 with TRBJ2-3; 8 positions match TRBD1. The CDR3 covers 14 residues. Per the germline V gene, CDR1 is SGHKS and CDR2 is YYEKEE (reference sequence). The trim removed 3 bases at V and 3 bases at J, leaving 3 bases unmatched. This CDR3 is CASSSRTGTDTQYF. The CDR3 DNA is TGTGCCAGCAGCTCGAGGACAGGGACAGATACGCAGTATTTT.

The chain is built from TRBV10-2 and TRBJ1-1; the match to TRBD1 covers 10 bases. This CDR3 has 16 residues. V lost 6 bases and J lost 7; bases outside the gene matches: 14. CDR1 WSHSY and CDR2 SAAADI come from the germline V gene. CDR3 bases: TGCGCCAGCAGCCTCACCGGCCGGGACAGGGGCGGTGAAGCTTTCTTT. Translation gives CASSLTGRDRGGEAFF.

This chain uses TRBV2 with TRBJ2-5; TRBD2 matches 7 bases. V was pared by 6 bases and J by 6 bases, with 4 bases of the junction left unmatched. Germline V gene data show CDR1 as SNHLY and CDR2 as FYNNEI. The CDR3 runs to 12 residues. The CDR3 loop is CASSVGRQTQYF. The CDR3 bases are TGTGCCAGCAGCGTCGGGAGGCAGACCCAGTACTTC.

CDR3: CASSFWTGNEQFF. The CDR3, as DNA: TGTGCCAGCAGCTTTTGGACGGGGAATGAGCAGTTCTTC. The chain uses TRBV5-6 and TRBJ2-1, with D maybe TRBD2 (5 bases). The germline V gene encodes CDR1 SGHDT and CDR2 YYEEEE. The length of the CDR3 is 13 residues. Trimming left V 2 bases short and J 7 bases short, with 10 bases between.

This clone was observed a few times. Here the CDR3 reads CASNGKHQPQHF. Written as DNA, the CDR3 is TGTGCCAGCAACGGGAAACATCAGCCCCAGCATTTT. V is TRBV28 and J is TRBJ1-5, with D unclear. The V gene lost 7 bases and the J gene lost 5 bases, with 9 bases spanning the gap. The CDR3 sequence is 12 residues long. CDR1 MDHEN and CDR2 SYDVKM come from the germline V gene.

The chain is built from TRBV6-2 or TRBV6-3 and TRBJ1-1, with D uncertain. The germline V gene has CDR1 MNHEY and CDR2 SVGEGT. V dropped 5 bases and J dropped 7 bases, with 17 bases sitting between them. The CDR3 has 14 residues. The CDR3 sequence: CASSQNPYRVEAFF. For the CDR3, the DNA is TGTGCCAGCAGTCAAAACCCCTATCGGGTTGAAGCTTTCTTT.

This chain links TRBV12-5 with TRBJ1-5; D not resolved. V lost 3 bases to trimming and J lost 2 bases, with 5 bases between them. This CDR3 spans 13 amino acids. Germline assignment: CDR1 LGHNT and CDR2 FRNRAP. In DNA, the CDR3 is TGTGCTAGTGGTTTTGGAGGCAATCAGCCCCAGCATTTT. Encoded protein: CASGFGGNQPQHF.

The gene calls are TRBV4-1 and TRBJ1-6; D is uncertain. The CDR3 is made up of 14 amino acids. The germline V gene has CDR1 MGHRA and CDR2 YSYEKL. Trimming pared 4 bases from V and 6 bases from J, leaving 10 bases between. Written as DNA, the CDR3 is TGCGCCAGCAGCCCCTCCGGGAGTAATTCACCCCTCCACTTT. Translating gives CASSPSGSNSPLHF.

The rearrangement joins TRBV5-5 to TRBJ2-7; TRBD1 matches 7 bases. Germline V gives CDR1 SGHKS, CDR2 YYEKEE (reference sequence). The CDR3 has 15 amino acids. Trimming cost V 5 bases and J 6 bases; bases outside gene matches: 14. The CDR3 DNA reads TGTGCCAGCAGGCTTGCCGGGACAGAAAATCGCGAGCAGTACTTC. It translates to CASRLAGTENREQYF.

The chain combines TRBV19 with TRBJ1-2; D might be TRBD1 (6 bases). This CDR3 region has 14 residues. Germline CDR1 and CDR2: LNHDA and SQIVND (reference sequence). Trimming cost V 5 bases and J 8 bases, with 18 bases left between them. The CDR3 DNA reads as TGTGCCAGTAGTCCCCCCCTGGGGGCGATAGGCTACACCTTC. It yields the protein CASSPPLGAIGYTF.

The J gene is TRBJ2-3, the V gene TRBV25-1; tentative D call: TRBD2 (5 bases). This CDR3 is built from 15 residues. Trimming left V 7 bases short and J 3 bases short, with 17 bases between. From germline, CDR1 is MGHDK and CDR2 SYGVNS. CDR3 in DNA: TGTGCCAGCACAACGGGATCAGTGGGGACAGATACGCAGTATTTT. It is translated as CASTTGSVGTDTQYF.

This chain connects TRBV10-3 to TRBJ2-4, with D maybe TRBD1 (6 bases). V lost 2 bases to trimming and J lost 3 bases, with 14 bases between them. The CDR3 spans 16 residues. Germline V CDR1 and CDR2: ENHRY, SYGVKD. Written as DNA, the CDR3 is TGTGCCATCAGTGAGAGGCCCAGGGGTGACAAAAACATTCAGTACTTC. This gives the protein CAISERPRGDKNIQYF.

The chain carries TRBV6-4 and TRBJ2-3; 10 positions agree with TRBD2. The germline V gene has CDR1 MRHNA and CDR2 SNTAGT. CDR3 length: 16 amino acids. V lost 0 bases, J lost 3 bases, and 3 bases stayed unmatched. The CDR3 DNA reads as TGTGCCAGCAGTGACTCAGCGGGAGGGAGTACAGATACGCAGTATTTT. It yields the protein CASSDSAGGSTDTQYF.

The chain combines TRBV4-1 with TRBJ1-3; 7 positions agree with TRBD1. V gave up 4 bases and J gave up 4 bases; unmatched junction bases: 10. The CDR3 is made up of 16 amino acids. The V gene's germline CDR1 is MGHRA and CDR2 YSYEKL. CDR3 DNA sequence: TGCGCCAGCAGCCTACGGGAAAGGACAGGAGGAAACACCATATATTTT. Its protein product is CASSLRERTGGNTIYF.

This clone was counted between two and nine times. CDR3 bases: TGTGCCAGCAGCTTAAGTACAGGGAGGCTGTTTTTT. Its translation is CASSLSTGRLFF. The chain carries TRBV7-2 and TRBJ2-2, with D maybe TRBD1 (6 bases). The germline V and J ends were trimmed by 2 bases and 13 bases, with 11 bases remaining between them. Germline-derived CDR1 and CDR2 are SGHTA and FQGNSA. The CDR3 contains 12 residues.

This clone was counted only a few times. V is TRBV27 and J is TRBJ2-2; 9 bases are shared with TRBD1. The CDR3 consists of 15 residues. V lost 4 bases, J lost 3 bases, and 3 bases stayed unmatched. Germline assignment: CDR1 MNHEY and CDR2 SMNVEV (reference sequence). The chain's CDR3 is CASSSGDRDTGELFF. CDR3 in DNA: TGTGCCAGCAGTTCGGGGGACAGGGACACCGGGGAGCTGTTTTTT.

The chain uses TRBV9 and TRBJ1-2, with D perhaps TRBD1 (5 bases). Germline V gene lookup returns CDR1 SGDLS and CDR2 YYNGEE. V dropped 0 bases and J dropped 3 bases, with 12 bases sitting between them. The CDR3 consists of 15 residues. The CDR3: CASSVEQTGDYGYTF. CDR3 bases: TGTGCCAGCAGCGTAGAACAGACGGGGGACTATGGCTACACCTTC.